Here is one TCR beta chain with its context. Its antigen is not known. Trimming cost V 3 bases and J 0 bases; bases outside gene matches: 2. The germline V gene has CDR1 SGDLS and CDR2 YYNGEE. This CDR3 region has 15 residues. The data belong to a study of OX40 agonist ivuxolimab in advanced cancers. As for the study in general: Treatment of patients was with ivuxolimab, an agonistic anti-OX40 (CD134) antibody. Patients received ivuxolimab, an intravenous treatment, every 2 weeks at 0.01 to 10 mg/kg. General observations from the study: Certain nonresponders additionally had low normalized T-cell clonal expansion. Researchers did not determine the expanded peripheral T cells' antigen specificity.

Here immunoSEQ multiplex PCR was the method, and the copy in TCRdb shows in-frame clones only, minus some. Among roughly 63,000 clones, 75% to 90% were seen once, and the ten largest hold 11%. This chain uses TRBV9 with TRBJ2-1; TRBD1 agrees at 8 bases. The TCR was taken from an adult with an advanced solid tumor such as melanoma, head and neck, liver or kidney cancer. This sample comprised CD4+ or CD8+ T cells sorted from blood, obtained in a trial of the OX40 agonist ivuxolimab. The CDR3 region has the DNA TGTGCCAGCAGCGCCGGGACAGGCTCCTACAATGAGCAGTTCTTC. The encoded protein is CASSAGTGSYNEQFF.